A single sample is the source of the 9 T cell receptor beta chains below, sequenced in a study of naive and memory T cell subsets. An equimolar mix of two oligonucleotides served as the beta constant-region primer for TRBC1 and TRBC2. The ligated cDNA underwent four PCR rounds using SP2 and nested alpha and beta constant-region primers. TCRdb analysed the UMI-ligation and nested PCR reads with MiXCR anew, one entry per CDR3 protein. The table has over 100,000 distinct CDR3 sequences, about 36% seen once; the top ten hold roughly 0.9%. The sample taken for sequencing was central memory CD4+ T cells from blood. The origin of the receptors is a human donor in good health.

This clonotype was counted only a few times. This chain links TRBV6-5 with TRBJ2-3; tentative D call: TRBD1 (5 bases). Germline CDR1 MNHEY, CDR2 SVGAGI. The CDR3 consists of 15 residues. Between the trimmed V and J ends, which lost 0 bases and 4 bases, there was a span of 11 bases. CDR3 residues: CASSYSIGRADTQYF. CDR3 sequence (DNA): TGTGCCAGCAGTTACTCGATAGGCAGGGCAGATACGCAGTATTTT.

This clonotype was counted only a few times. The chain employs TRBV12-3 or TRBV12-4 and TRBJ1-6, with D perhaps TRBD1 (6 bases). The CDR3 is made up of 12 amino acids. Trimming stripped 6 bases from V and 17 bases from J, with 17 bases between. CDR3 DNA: TGTGCCAGCAGGGCTAGGACAGAAGGGGTCCACTTT. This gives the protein CASRARTEGVHF.

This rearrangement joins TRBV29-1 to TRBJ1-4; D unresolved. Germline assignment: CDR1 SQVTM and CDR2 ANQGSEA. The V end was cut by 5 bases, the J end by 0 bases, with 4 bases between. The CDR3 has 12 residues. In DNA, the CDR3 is TGCAGCGTTTTTGCAACTAATGAAAAACTGTTTTTT. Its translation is CSVFATNEKLFF.

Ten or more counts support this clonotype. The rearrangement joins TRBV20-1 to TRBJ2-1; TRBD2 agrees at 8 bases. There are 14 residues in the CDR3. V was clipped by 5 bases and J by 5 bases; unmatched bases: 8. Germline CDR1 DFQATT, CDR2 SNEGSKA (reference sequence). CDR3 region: CSAFSGLGNNEQFF. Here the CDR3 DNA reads TGCAGTGCTTTTTCGGGACTAGGGAACAATGAGCAGTTCTTC.

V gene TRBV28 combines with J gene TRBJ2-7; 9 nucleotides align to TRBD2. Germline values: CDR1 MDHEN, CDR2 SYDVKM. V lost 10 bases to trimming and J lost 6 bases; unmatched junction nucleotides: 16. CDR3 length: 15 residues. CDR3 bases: TGTGCCACCAATAAGGGAAGGGTAGCGGGAGCCGAGCAGTACTTC. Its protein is CATNKGRVAGAEQYF.

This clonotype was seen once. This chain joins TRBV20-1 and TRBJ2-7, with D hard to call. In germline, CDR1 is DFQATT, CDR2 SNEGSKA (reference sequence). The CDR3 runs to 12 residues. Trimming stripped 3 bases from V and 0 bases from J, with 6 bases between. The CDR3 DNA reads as TGCAGTGCTAGTGAAACCTCCTACGAGCAGTACTTC. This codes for CSASETSYEQYF.

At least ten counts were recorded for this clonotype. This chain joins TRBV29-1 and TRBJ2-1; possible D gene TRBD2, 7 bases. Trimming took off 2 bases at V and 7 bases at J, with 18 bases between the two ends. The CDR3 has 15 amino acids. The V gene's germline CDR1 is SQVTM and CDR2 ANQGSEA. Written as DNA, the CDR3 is TGCAGCGTTGAATCGAGGGGACAAGCGGGGAATGAGCAGTTCTTC. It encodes CSVESRGQAGNEQFF.

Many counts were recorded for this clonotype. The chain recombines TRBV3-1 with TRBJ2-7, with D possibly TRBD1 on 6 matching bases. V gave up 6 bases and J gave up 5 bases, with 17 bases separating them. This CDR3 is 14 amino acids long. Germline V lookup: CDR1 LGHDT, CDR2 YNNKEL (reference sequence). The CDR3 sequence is CASRPDRTTHEQYF. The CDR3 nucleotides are TGTGCCAGCAGGCCTGACAGGACGACGCACGAGCAGTACTTC.

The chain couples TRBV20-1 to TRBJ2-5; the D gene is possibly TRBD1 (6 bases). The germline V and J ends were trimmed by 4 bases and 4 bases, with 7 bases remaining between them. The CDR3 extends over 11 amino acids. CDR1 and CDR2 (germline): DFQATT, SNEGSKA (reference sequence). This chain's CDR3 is CSATTGETQYF. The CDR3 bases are TGCAGTGCTACGACAGGAGAGACCCAGTACTTC.